The clone carrying this T cell receptor (beta chain) has a count of ten or more. This entry comes from a study of T cells in Graves' hyperthyroidism and ophthalmopathy. Overall study context: It was at initial diagnosis, before any treatment, that peripheral blood was collected.

What was amplified from RNA transcripts were TCR beta CDR3 regions. The TCR CDR3 was amplified in a first-round RT-PCR using the HTBI primer set. One entry per CDR3 protein results from TCRdb running MiXCR on the multiplex PCR reads. The table includes about 720,000 distinct CDR3 sequences, 15% to 20% detected once. This CDR3 has 15 residues. The V end was cut by 6 bases, the J end by 2 bases, with 14 bases between. Patients counted as stable if ophthalmopathy did not develop within 18 months. Patients aged 18 to 65 with hyperthyroidism were newly diagnosed, with duration under 2 months. The rearrangement joins TRBV12-3 or TRBV12-4 to TRBJ2-1, with a possible D match to TRBD2 (7 bases). The source is a man in his late teens or twenties with Graves' hyperthyroidism. The sequenced sample consisted of blood. The CDR3 bases are TGTGCCAGCAGACCGGGCGGGGGCGCCTACAATGAGCAGTTCTTC. This translates into CASRPGGGAYNEQFF.